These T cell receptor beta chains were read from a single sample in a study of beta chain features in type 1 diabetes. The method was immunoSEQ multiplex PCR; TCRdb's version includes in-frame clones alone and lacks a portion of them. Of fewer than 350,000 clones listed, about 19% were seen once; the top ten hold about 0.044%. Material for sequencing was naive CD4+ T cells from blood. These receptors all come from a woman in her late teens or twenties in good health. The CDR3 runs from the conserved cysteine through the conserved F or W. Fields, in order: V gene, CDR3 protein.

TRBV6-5,CASRGLGLYEQYF
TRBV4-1,CASSQVQGASWDGYTF
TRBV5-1,CASRIARLVDTQYF
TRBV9,CASSERGWSTGELFF
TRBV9,CASSVGTSGSQNEQFF
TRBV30,CAWSPPQRMNTEAFF
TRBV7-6,CASSLSREAVQYF
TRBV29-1,CSIGQGRYEQYF
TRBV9,CASSVGGRERLTGELFF
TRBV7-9,CASSFEPQGRGEAFF
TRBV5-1,CASSLGTTAGEQFF
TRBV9,CASSRTTTSSETQYF
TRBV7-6,CASSLTRTGGDGYTF
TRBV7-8,CASSLVRSAERTDTQYF
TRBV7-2,CASFRTGRGYTF
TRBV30,CAWSMGGFPNYGYTF
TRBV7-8,CASSLLESYEQYF
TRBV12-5,CASGWPAGAFNEQFF
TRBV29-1,CSVAQVNYGYTF
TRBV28,CASSSPRGAGLKYEQYF
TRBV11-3,CASSQGGLGSYEQYF
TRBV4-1,CASSQAPGGRGEETQYF
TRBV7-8,CASSIGGPGANVLTF
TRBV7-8,CASSTRLNSYEQYF
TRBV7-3,CASSFTGNTEAFF
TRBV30,CAWKGNGYTF